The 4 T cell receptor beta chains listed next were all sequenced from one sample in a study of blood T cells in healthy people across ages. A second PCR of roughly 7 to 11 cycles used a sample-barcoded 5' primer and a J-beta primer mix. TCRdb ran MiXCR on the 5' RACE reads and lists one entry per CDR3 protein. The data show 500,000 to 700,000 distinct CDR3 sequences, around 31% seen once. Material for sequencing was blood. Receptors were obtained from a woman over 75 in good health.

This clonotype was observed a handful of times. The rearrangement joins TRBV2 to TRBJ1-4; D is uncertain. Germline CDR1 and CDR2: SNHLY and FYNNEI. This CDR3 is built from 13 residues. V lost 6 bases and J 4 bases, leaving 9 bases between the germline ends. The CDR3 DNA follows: TGTGCCAGCAGCATGGATTTTAATGAAAAACTGTTTTTT. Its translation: CASSMDFNEKLFF.

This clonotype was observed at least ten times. This chain's CDR3 is CASSQANSNQPQHF. CDR3 DNA: TGTGCCAGCAGCCAGGCTAACAGCAATCAGCCCCAGCATTTT. The V call is TRBV3-1, the J call TRBJ1-5; D is ambiguous. Germline CDR1 LGHDT, CDR2 YNNKEL (reference sequence). The CDR3 loop spans 14 amino acids. With 3 bases removed from V and 1 base from J, the gap between germline ends came to 7 bases.

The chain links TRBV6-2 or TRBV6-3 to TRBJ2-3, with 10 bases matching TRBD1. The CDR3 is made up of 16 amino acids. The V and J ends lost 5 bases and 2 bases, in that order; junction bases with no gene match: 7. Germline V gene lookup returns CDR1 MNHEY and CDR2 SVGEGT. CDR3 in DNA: TGTGCCAGCAGTGCCGGGACAGGGGTTAACACAGATACGCAGTATTTT. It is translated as CASSAGTGVNTDTQYF.

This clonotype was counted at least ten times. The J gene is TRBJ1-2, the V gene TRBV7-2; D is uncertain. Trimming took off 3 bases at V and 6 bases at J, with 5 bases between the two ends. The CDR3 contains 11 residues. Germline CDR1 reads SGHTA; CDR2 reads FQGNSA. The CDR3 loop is CASSFPHGYTF. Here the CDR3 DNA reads TGTGCCAGCAGCTTCCCGCATGGCTACACCTTC.